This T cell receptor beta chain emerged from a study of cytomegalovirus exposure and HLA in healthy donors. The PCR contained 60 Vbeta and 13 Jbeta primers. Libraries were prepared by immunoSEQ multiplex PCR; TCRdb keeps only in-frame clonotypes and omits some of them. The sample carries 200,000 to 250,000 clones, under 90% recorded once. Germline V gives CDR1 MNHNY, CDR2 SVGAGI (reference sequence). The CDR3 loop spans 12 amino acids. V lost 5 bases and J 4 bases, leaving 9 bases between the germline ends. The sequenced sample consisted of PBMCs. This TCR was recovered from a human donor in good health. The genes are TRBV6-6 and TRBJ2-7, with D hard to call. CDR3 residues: CASSLGYYEQYF. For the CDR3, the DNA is TGTGCCAGCAGTCTAGGATATTACGAGCAGTACTTC.